These 31 T cell receptor beta chains were sequenced from one sample in a study of a mutant IDH1 vaccine in newly diagnosed glioma. The time point: week 5, during vaccination. Mutant IDH1 20-mer peptide, at 300 ug, made up each vaccine dose, with topical imiquimod. Clones were sequenced by immunoSEQ multiplex PCR, and TCRdb holds only the in-frame ones, with some missing. The table records about 60,000 clones, under 90% of them present only once. Their antigen targets remain unknown. The material was PBMCs, obtained from a glioma patient whose treatment included an IDH1 peptide vaccine. The receptors were sampled from a woman in her fifties or sixties with glioma.

This clone is categorized as medium-sized (0.01 to 0.1%). The V gene is TRBV7-6, the J gene TRBJ2-7, with TRBD1 identical over 10 bases. From germline, CDR1 is SGHVS and CDR2 FNYEAQ. CDR3 length equals 15 residues. With V trimmed by 1 base and J by 1 base, 1 base remained unmatched. This CDR3 reads CASSLEGQGSYEQYF. CDR3 sequence (DNA): TGTGCCAGCAGCTTAGAGGGACAGGGGTCCTACGAGCAGTACTTC.

The V call is TRBV11-3, the J call TRBJ1-6; 8 bases fit TRBD1. The ends lost 0 bases at V and 4 bases at J; junction bases unmatched: 8. CDR1 is SGHNT and CDR2 is YENEEA in the germline V gene. CDR3 length equals 18 residues. DNA for the CDR3: TGTGCCAGCAGCTTAGATCAGGGGGCCAGGAGATATAATTCACCCCTCCACTTT. Its protein product is CASSLDQGARRYNSPLHF.

The table lists this clone with a few counts. The chain links TRBV11-2 to TRBJ2-2; D is unresolved. CDR1 and CDR2 (germline): SGHAT, FQNNGV. There are 16 residues in the CDR3. V dropped 1 base and J dropped 1 base, with 10 bases sitting between them. The CDR3 DNA follows: TGTGCCAGCAGCTTAGGTCCCACAATGAACACCGGGGAGCTGTTTTTT. It yields the protein CASSLGPTMNTGELFF.

This clone was observed a single time. J is TRBJ2-7 and V is TRBV6-6; D is undetermined. Between the trimmed V and J ends, which lost 6 bases and 0 bases, there was a span of 6 bases. Germline-derived CDR1 and CDR2 are MNHNY and SVGAGI (reference sequence). The CDR3 contains 12 residues. The CDR3 DNA is TGTGCCAGCAGCGGGTCCTCCTACGAGCAGTACTTC. Translating it yields CASSGSSYEQYF.

The V and J genes are TRBV4-2 and TRBJ2-2, with D unclear. V lost 0 bases to trimming and J lost 4 bases, with 12 bases between them. This CDR3 is built from 16 residues. Germline assignment: CDR1 LGHNA and CDR2 YNFKEQ. As DNA, the CDR3 is TGTGCCAGCAGCCAAGATCTAGACATCTCCACCGGGGAGCTGTTTTTT. This encodes CASSQDLDISTGELFF.

The J gene is TRBJ2-7, the V gene TRBV19, with D unresolved. From germline, CDR1 is LNHDA and CDR2 SQIVND (reference sequence). The CDR3 is made up of 14 amino acids. The V end was cut by 4 bases, the J end by 1 base, with 11 bases between. The CDR3 loop is CASSRAANSYEQYF. For the CDR3, the DNA is TGTGCCAGTAGTAGGGCAGCGAATTCCTACGAGCAGTACTTC.

This clone was found once. An end of the junction does not agree with germline; a read error may underlie this. CDR3 DNA sequence: TGTGCTAGCAGCCCCGACAGGGGGCGTTTGAGGACGAGGAATCAGCCCCAGCATTTT. Translation gives CASSPDRGRLRTRNQPQHF. V and J are TRBV7-7 and TRBJ1-5; 10 bases fit TRBD1. Germline assignment: CDR1 SSHAT and CDR2 FNYEAQ (reference sequence). The CDR3 extends over 19 amino acids.

This rearrangement joins TRBV27 to TRBJ1-2; 9 nucleotides align to TRBD1. Germline assignment: CDR1 MNHEY and CDR2 SMNVEV (reference sequence). This CDR3 has 14 residues. The V and J ends lost 4 bases and 4 bases, in that order; junction bases with no gene match: 4. The CDR3 coding sequence is TGTGCCAGCAGTTCAAAGACAGGGGGCTATGGCTACACCTTC. It codes for CASSSKTGGYGYTF.

The chain is built from TRBV11-3 and TRBJ2-1; D possibly corresponds to TRBD2 (5 bases). Germline CDR1 is SGHNT and CDR2 is YENEEA. V was trimmed by 5 bases and J by 0 bases, leaving 23 bases between them. The CDR3 is made up of 19 amino acids. The CDR3 is CASSPPTGGSRGSYNEQFF. The CDR3 DNA is TGTGCCAGCAGCCCACCAACCGGAGGCTCCCGGGGCTCCTACAATGAGCAGTTCTTC.

The CDR3 bases are TGTGCCAGCAGCCAAACTACCGGGACAGGGGTCCGCGTGCAGTACTTC. This sequence encodes CASSQTTGTGVRVQYF. This chain connects TRBV4-2 to TRBJ2-7; 10 positions agree with TRBD1. The V segment lost 2 bases and the J segment 9 bases; nucleotides outside the gene matches: 13. Germline V lookup: CDR1 LGHNA, CDR2 YNFKEQ. The CDR3 is made up of 16 amino acids.

The chain recombines TRBV5-5 with TRBJ1-2; D not certain. The CDR3 is 13 residues long. V lost 3 bases, J lost 2 bases, and 8 bases lay in between. From germline, CDR1 is SGHKS and CDR2 YYEKEE (reference sequence). The CDR3 loop is CASSSGPNYGYTF. CDR3 in DNA: TGTGCCAGCAGCTCCGGGCCCAACTATGGCTACACCTTC.

The chain links TRBV4-3 to TRBJ2-5; unclear D gene. Between the trimmed V and J ends, which lost 0 bases and 1 base, there was a span of 15 bases. Looked up from germline, CDR1 is LGHNA and CDR2 is YSLEER. The length of the CDR3 is 17 residues. This chain's CDR3 is CASSQEFVGKFQETQYF. The CDR3 DNA reads TGCGCCAGCAGCCAAGAATTCGTGGGAAAATTCCAAGAGACCCAGTACTTC.

This sequence joins TRBV27 and TRBJ1-5, with unresolved D. V dropped 2 bases and J dropped 0 bases, with 8 bases sitting between them. CDR3 length equals 15 residues. Germline-derived CDR1 and CDR2 are MNHEY and SMNVEV (reference sequence). This chain's CDR3 is CASSLETASNQPQHF. The CDR3 DNA follows: TGTGCCAGCAGTTTAGAAACTGCTAGCAATCAGCCCCAGCATTTT.

The rearrangement joins TRBV11-2 to TRBJ2-6; D call uncertain. CDR1 and CDR2 from the germline V gene are SGHAT and FQNNGV. The V end was cut by 5 bases, the J end by 4 bases, with 6 bases between. The CDR3 totals 13 residues. CDR3 residues: CASSVAGANVLTF. The CDR3 DNA reads TGTGCCAGCAGCGTAGCCGGGGCCAACGTCCTGACTTTC.

In nucleotides, the CDR3 is TGCGCCAGCAGCCAAGAACCCAGGGGAGGAGACGAGCAGTACTTC. It codes for CASSQEPRGGDEQYF. The gene calls are TRBV4-1 and TRBJ2-7; D may be TRBD1 or TRBD2 (6 bases each). CDR1 is MGHRA and CDR2 is YSYEKL in the germline V gene. The CDR3 has 15 amino acids. Trimming pared 0 bases from V and 5 bases from J, leaving 14 bases between.

This clone occurred once. J is TRBJ2-2 and V is TRBV27; 8 bases agree with TRBD1. With 4 bases clipped from V and 6 bases from J, the junction kept 19 bases outside the gene matches. Germline assignment: CDR1 MNHEY and CDR2 SMNVEV (reference sequence). The CDR3 covers 19 residues. The CDR3 protein is CASSYTKIRTGRPSGELFF. The CDR3 nucleotides read TGTGCCAGCAGTTACACCAAAATTCGGACAGGGCGGCCGTCCGGGGAGCTGTTTTTT.

The rearrangement links TRBV27 to TRBJ2-2; 7 bases are a match to TRBD1. Germline-derived CDR1 and CDR2 are MNHEY and SMNVEV (reference sequence). This CDR3 spans 15 amino acids. With V trimmed by 4 bases and J by 3 bases, 5 bases remained unmatched. The CDR3 sequence is CASSYGDRYTGELFF. DNA of the CDR3: TGTGCCAGCAGTTACGGGGACAGATACACCGGGGAGCTGTTTTTT.

The chain is built from TRBV6-6 and TRBJ1-1; possible D gene TRBD1, 5 bases. This CDR3 is 12 amino acids long. Per the germline V gene, CDR1 is MNHNY and CDR2 is SVGAGI (reference sequence). Trimming took off 6 bases at V and 6 bases at J, with 11 bases between the two ends. In DNA, the CDR3 is TGTGCCAGCAGATATCAAGGGGCTGAAGCTTTCTTT. This gives the protein CASRYQGAEAFF.

The V call is TRBV18, the J call TRBJ2-7; a weak D match, TRBD1 (5 bases). The germline gives CDR1 KGHSH, CDR2 LQKENI. The CDR3 runs 15 residues. Trimming stripped 3 bases from V and 3 bases from J, with 15 bases between. CDR3 nucleotide sequence: TGTGCCAGCTCACCCGCTGCCGGTCAGGGCTACGAGCAGTACTTC. It specifies CASSPAAGQGYEQYF.

The chain joins TRBV6-5 to TRBJ2-7; perhaps TRBD2 as D (7 bases). Trimming took 6 bases from V and 0 from J, leaving 12 bases between them. The CDR3 runs to 14 residues. CDR1 and CDR2 from the germline V gene are MNHEY and SVGAGI. The CDR3 DNA follows: TGTGCCAGCAGCCGGGGGGCGAGCTCCTACGAGCAGTACTTC. This sequence encodes CASSRGASSYEQYF.

The gene calls are TRBV11-3 and TRBJ1-6, with 10 bases aligning to TRBD1. Germline V gives CDR1 SGHNT, CDR2 YENEEA. Trimming at V came to 5 bases and at J to 9 bases, leaving 13 bases not matched to a gene. The CDR3 covers 17 residues. The CDR3: CASSDTSAGQGLSPLHF. The CDR3 DNA sequence: TGTGCCAGCAGCGACACTAGTGCGGGACAGGGGCTTTCACCCCTCCACTTT.

This chain links TRBV19 with TRBJ2-3; D perhaps matches TRBD1 (7 bases). Trimming shortened V by 2 bases and J by 3 bases, and 18 bases separated the two germline ends. Germline-derived CDR1 and CDR2 are LNHDA and SQIVND (reference sequence). The CDR3 length is 17 residues. CDR3 in amino acids: CASSIQGRGARTDTQYF. CDR3 nucleotides: TGTGCCAGTAGTATACAAGGCAGGGGGGCTAGAACAGATACGCAGTATTTT.

This rearrangement joins TRBV5-1 to TRBJ1-1, with D unclear. This CDR3 is 13 amino acids long. V gave up 5 bases and J gave up 1 base, with 9 bases separating them. Germline CDR1 SGHRS, CDR2 YFSETQ. CDR3 loop: CASRLHPNTEAFF. The DNA for the CDR3 is TGCGCCAGCAGATTACACCCGAACACTGAAGCTTTCTTT.

This chain connects TRBV11-3 to TRBJ2-5; TRBD2 might be the D (6 bases). Germline-derived CDR1 and CDR2 are SGHNT and YENEEA. The CDR3 runs 16 residues. Trimming took off 1 base at V and 1 base at J, with 13 bases between the two ends. CDR3 residues: CASSLGRGTSQETQYF. The DNA for the CDR3 is TGTGCCAGCAGCTTAGGACGGGGGACGTCCCAAGAGACCCAGTACTTC. Supplemented by reference TRBV11-3 and TRBJ2-5, the full variable domain reads EAGVVQSPRYKIIEKKQPVAFWCNPISGHNTLYWYLQNLGQGPELLIRYENEEAVDDSQLPKDRFSAERLKGVDSTLKIQPAELGDSAVYLCASSLGRGTSQETQYFGPGTRLLVL.

This clone was seen more than once but under ten times. The sample carries other DNA sequences with the same CDR3. The chain employs TRBV18 and TRBJ2-7; D may be TRBD2 (6 bases). The CDR3 length is 14 residues. The germline V and J ends were trimmed by 0 bases and 3 bases, with 9 bases remaining between them. From germline, CDR1 is KGHSH and CDR2 LQKENI. The CDR3: CASSPPARDYEQYF. The CDR3 DNA is TGTGCCAGCTCACCACCGGCGCGGGACTACGAGCAGTACTTC.

J is TRBJ2-1 and V is TRBV25-1; D might be TRBD1 (6 bases). With 6 bases removed from V and 2 bases from J, the gap between germline ends came to 14 bases. The CDR3 length is 15 residues. The germline V gene encodes CDR1 MGHDK and CDR2 SYGVNS. CDR3: CASRSSGVPYNEQFF. The DNA for the CDR3 is TGTGCCAGCAGATCATCAGGGGTCCCCTACAATGAGCAGTTCTTC. Using reference TRBV25-1 and TRBJ2-1 for the parts outside the CDR3, the full variable domain is EADIYQTPRYLVIGTGKKITLECSQTMGHDKMYWYQQDPGMELHLIHYSYGVNSTEKGDLSSESTVSRIRTEHFPLTLESARPSHTSQYLCASRSSGVPYNEQFFGPGTRLTVL.

The count of this clone is one. The chain joins TRBV2 to TRBJ1-2, with a weak D call TRBD1 (6 bases). Germline V gene data show CDR1 as SNHLY and CDR2 as FYNNEI. CDR3 size: 13 residues. Trimming shortened V by 6 bases and J by 7 bases, and 15 bases separated the two germline ends. The CDR3 DNA reads TGTGCCAGCAGCTTCGGAACAGGGTCTGGCTACACCTTC. It is translated as CASSFGTGSGYTF.

The chain combines TRBV7-9 with TRBJ1-2; tentative D call: TRBD1 (6 bases). CDR1 is SEHNR, CDR2 FQNEAQ, per germline (reference sequence). V was pared by 4 bases and J by 1 base, with 10 bases between. This CDR3 has 14 amino acids. The CDR3 spells CASSSGGGNYGYTF. CDR3 nucleotides: TGTGCCAGCAGCTCTGGAGGGGGTAACTATGGCTACACCTTC.

The chain recombines TRBV29-1 with TRBJ1-5, with D perhaps TRBD1 (5 bases). Trimming took off 4 bases at V and 0 bases at J, with 7 bases between the two ends. The CDR3 loop spans 13 amino acids. Looked up from germline, CDR1 is SQVTM and CDR2 is ANQGSEA. The CDR3 here is CSVGTNSNQPQHF. DNA for the CDR3: TGCAGCGTTGGGACAAATAGCAATCAGCCCCAGCATTTT.

The chain uses TRBV5-1 and TRBJ1-1; D is uncertain. The CDR3 consists of 13 residues. Per germline, CDR1 SGHRS and CDR2 YFSETQ. Trimming took 5 bases from V and 1 from J, leaving 9 bases between them. The CDR3 nucleotides are TGCGCCAGCAGACCCCCAGCGAACACTGAAGCTTTCTTT. Amino acids: CASRPPANTEAFF.

In DNA, the CDR3 is TGTGCCAGCAGCTTAAACCACGATCAGCCCCAGCATTTT. It encodes CASSLNHDQPQHF. This sequence joins TRBV7-3 and TRBJ1-5; D remains unclear. This CDR3 region has 13 residues. With 1 base removed from V and 5 bases from J, the gap between germline ends came to 6 bases. Germline CDR1 reads SGHTA; CDR2 reads FQGTGA.